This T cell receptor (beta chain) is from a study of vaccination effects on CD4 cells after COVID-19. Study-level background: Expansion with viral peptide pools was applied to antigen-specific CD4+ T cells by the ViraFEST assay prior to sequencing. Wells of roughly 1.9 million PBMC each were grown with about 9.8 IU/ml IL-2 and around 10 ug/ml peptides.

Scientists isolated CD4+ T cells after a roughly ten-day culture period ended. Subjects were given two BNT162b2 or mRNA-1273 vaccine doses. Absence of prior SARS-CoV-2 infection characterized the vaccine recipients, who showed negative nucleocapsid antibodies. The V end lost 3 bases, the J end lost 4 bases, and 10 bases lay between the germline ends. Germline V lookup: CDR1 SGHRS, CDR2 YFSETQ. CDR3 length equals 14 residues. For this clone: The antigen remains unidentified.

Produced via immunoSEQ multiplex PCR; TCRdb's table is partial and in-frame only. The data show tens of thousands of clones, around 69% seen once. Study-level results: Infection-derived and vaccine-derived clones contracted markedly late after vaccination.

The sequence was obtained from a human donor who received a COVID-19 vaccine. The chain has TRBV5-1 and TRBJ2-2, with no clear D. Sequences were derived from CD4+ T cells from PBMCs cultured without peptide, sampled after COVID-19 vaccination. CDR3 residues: CASSYGSATGELFF. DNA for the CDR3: TGCGCCAGCAGCTACGGGTCCGCCACCGGGGAGCTGTTTTTT.